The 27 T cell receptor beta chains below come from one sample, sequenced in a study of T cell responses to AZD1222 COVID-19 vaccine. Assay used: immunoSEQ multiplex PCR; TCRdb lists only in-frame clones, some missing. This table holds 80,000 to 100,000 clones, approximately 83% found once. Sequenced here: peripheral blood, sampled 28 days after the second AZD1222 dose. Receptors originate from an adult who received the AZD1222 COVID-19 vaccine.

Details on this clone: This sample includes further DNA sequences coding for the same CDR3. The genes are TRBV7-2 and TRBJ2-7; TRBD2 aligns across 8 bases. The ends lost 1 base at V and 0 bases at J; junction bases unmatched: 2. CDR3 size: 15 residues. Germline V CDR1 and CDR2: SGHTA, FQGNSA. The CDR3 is CASSLGLAPSYEQYF. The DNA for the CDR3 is TGTGCCAGCAGCTTAGGACTAGCGCCCTCCTACGAGCAGTACTTC.

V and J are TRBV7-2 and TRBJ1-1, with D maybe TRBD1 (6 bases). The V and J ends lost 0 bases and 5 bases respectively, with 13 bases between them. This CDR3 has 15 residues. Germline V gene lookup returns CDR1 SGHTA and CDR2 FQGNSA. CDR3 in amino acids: CASSLALGGQTEAFF. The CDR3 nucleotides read TGTGCCAGCAGCTTAGCGCTCGGGGGGCAGACTGAAGCTTTCTTT.

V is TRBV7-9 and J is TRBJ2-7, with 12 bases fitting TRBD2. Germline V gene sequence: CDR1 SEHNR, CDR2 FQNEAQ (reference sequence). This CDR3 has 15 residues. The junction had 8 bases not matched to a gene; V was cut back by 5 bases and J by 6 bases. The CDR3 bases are TGTGCCAGCAGCCAGACCGGGACTAGCGGGTTCGAGCAGTACTTC. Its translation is CASSQTGTSGFEQYF.

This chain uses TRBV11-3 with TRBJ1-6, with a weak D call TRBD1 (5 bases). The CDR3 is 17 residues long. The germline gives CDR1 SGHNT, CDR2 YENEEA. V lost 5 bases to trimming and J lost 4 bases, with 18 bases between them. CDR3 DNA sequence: TGTGCCAGCAGCGTCCGCGCGGGGGGGGTTTATAATTCACCCCTCCACTTT. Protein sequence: CASSVRAGGVYNSPLHF. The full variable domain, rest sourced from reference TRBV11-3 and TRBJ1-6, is EAGVVQSPRYKIIEKKQPVAFWCNPISGHNTLYWYLQNLGQGPELLIRYENEEAVDDSQLPKDRFSAERLKGVDSTLKIQPAELGDSAVYLCASSVRAGGVYNSPLHFGNGTRLTVT.

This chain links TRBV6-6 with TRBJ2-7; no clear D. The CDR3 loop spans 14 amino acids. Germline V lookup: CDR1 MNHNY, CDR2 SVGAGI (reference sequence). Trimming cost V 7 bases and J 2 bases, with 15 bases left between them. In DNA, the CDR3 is TGTGCCAGCACCGAGACGGACGGACCCTACGAGCAGTACTTC. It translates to CASTETDGPYEQYF.

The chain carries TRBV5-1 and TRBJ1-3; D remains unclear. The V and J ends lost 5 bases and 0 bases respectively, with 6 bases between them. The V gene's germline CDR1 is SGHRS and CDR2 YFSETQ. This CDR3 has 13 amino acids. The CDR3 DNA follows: TGCGCCAGCAGTCCCCTCTCTGGAAACACCATATATTTT. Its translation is CASSPLSGNTIYF.

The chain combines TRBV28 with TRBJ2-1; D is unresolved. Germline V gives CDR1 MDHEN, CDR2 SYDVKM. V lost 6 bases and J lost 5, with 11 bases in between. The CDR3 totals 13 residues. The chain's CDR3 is CASRDPQNNEQFF. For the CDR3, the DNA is TGTGCCAGCAGGGACCCCCAGAACAATGAGCAGTTCTTC. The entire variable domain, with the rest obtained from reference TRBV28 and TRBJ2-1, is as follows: DVKVTQSSRYLVKRTGEKVFLECVQDMDHENMFWYRQDPGLGLRLIYFSYDVKMKEKGDIPEGYSVSREKKERFSLILESASTNQTSMYLCASRDPQNNEQFFGPGTRLTVL.

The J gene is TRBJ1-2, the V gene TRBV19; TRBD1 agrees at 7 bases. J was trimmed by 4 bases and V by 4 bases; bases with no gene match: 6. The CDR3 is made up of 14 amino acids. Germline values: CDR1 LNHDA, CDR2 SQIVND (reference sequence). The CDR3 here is CASSTRQGPYGYTF. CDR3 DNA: TGTGCCAGTAGTACCCGACAGGGACCCTATGGCTACACCTTC.

The chain's CDR3 is CASRGARSGEQYV. CDR3 bases: TGTGCCAGCCGTGGGGCCAGGTCGGGCGAGCAGTACGTC. The rearrangement links TRBV2 to TRBJ2-7, with a weak D call TRBD1 (5 bases). The germline gives CDR1 SNHLY, CDR2 FYNNEI. This CDR3 has 13 residues. Trimming cost V 8 bases and J 6 bases, with 17 bases left between them.

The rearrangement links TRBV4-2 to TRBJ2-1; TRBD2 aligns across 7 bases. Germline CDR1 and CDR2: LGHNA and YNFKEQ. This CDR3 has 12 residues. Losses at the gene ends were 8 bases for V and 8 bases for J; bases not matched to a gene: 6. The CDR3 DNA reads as TGTGCCAGCGGGGAGGGGCAGGATGAGCAGTTCTTC. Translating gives CASGEGQDEQFF.

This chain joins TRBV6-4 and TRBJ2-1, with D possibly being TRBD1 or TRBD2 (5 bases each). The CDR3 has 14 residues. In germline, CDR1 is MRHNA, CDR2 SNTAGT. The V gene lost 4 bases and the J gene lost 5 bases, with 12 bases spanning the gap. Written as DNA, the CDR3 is TGTGCCAGCAGTGTTACGGGACGGAACAATGAGCAGTTCTTC. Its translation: CASSVTGRNNEQFF.

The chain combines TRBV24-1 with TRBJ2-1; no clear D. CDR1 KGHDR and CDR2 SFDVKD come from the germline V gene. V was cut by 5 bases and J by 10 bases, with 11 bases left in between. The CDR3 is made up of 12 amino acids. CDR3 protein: CATSATHEEQFF. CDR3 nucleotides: TGTGCCACCAGTGCCACCCATGAGGAGCAGTTCTTC.

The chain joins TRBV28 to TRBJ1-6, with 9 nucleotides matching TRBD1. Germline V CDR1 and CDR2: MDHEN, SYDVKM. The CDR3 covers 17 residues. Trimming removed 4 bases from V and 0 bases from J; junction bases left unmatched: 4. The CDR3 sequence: CASSSGTGISYNSPLHF. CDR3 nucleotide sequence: TGTGCCAGCAGTTCCGGGACAGGGATCTCCTATAATTCACCCCTCCACTTT.

As DNA, the CDR3 is TGTGCCAGCAGTGACCACAGGGCCTTCACAGATACGCAGTATTTT. It specifies CASSDHRAFTDTQYF. The chain links TRBV6-1 to TRBJ2-3; possible D gene TRBD1, 6 bases. Trimming removed 3 bases from V and 2 bases from J, with 12 bases in between. Per germline, CDR1 MNHNS and CDR2 SASEGT. The CDR3 contains 15 residues.

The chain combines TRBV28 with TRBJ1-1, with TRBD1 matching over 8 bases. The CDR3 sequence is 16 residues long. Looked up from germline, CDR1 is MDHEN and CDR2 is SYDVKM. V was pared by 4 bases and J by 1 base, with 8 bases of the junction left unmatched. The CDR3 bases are TGTGCCAGCAGTTCACCCTACAGGGGGGCGAACACTGAAGCTTTCTTT. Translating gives CASSSPYRGANTEAFF.

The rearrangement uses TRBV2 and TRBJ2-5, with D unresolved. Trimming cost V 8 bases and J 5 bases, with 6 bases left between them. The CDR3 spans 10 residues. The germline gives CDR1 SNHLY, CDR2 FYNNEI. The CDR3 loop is CASGVETQYF. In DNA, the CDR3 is TGTGCCAGCGGGGTGGAGACCCAGTACTTC.

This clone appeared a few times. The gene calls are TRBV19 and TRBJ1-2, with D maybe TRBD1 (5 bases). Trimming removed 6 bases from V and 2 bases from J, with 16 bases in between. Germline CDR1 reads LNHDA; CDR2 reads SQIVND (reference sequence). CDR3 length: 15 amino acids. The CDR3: CASRPGGMINYGYTF. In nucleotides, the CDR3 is TGTGCCAGTAGACCTGGGGGGATGATCAACTATGGCTACACCTTC.

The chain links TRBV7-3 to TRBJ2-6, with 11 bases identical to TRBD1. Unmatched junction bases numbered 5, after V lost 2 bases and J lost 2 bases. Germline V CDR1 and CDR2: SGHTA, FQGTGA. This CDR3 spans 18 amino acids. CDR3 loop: CASSLYGQGAAGANVLTF. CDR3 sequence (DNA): TGTGCCAGCAGCTTATACGGACAGGGGGCGGCTGGGGCCAACGTCCTGACTTTC.

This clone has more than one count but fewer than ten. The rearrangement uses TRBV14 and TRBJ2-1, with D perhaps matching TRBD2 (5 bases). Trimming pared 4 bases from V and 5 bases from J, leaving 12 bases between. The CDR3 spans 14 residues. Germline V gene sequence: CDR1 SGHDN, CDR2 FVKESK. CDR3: CASSPGLGHNEQFF. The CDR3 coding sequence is TGTGCCAGCAGCCCTGGACTTGGCCACAATGAGCAGTTCTTC.

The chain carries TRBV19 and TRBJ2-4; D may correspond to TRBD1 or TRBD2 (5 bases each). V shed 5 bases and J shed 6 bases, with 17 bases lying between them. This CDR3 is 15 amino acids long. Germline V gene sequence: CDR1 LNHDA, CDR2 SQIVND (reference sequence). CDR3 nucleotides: TGTGCCAGTAGTGAGGTCTTGTGGGGGAGAAACATTCAGTACTTC. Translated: CASSEVLWGRNIQYF.

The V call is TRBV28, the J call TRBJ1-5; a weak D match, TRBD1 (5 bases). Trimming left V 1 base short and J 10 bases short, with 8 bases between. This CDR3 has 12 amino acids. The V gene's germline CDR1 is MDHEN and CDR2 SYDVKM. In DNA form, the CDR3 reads TGTGCCAGCAGTTTATTGAGGGGCCCCCAGCATTTT. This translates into CASSLLRGPQHF.

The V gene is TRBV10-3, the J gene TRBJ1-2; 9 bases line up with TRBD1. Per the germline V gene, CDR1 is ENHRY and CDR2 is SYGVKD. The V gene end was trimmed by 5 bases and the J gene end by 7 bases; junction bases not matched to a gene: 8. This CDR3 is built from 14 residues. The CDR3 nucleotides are TGTGCCATCAGTCCGGGACAGGGCGGTTCTGGCTACACCTTC. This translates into CAISPGQGGSGYTF.

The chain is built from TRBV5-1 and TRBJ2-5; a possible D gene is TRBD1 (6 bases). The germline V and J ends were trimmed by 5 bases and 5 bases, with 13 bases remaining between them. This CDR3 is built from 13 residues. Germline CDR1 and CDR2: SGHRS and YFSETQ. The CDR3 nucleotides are TGCGCCAGCAGGGAACCAGGGGAGGAGACCCAGTACTTC. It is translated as CASREPGEETQYF. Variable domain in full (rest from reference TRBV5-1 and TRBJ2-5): KAGVTQTPRYLIKTRGQQVTLSCSPISGHRSVSWYQQTPGQGLQFLFEYFSETQRNKGNFPGRFSGRQFSNSRSEMNVSTLELGDSALYLCASREPGEETQYFGPGTRLLVL.

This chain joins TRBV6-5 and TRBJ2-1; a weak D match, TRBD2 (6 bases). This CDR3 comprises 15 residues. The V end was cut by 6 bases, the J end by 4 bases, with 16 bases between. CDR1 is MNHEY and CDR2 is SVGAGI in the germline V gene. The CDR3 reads CASSSRRGTYNEQFF. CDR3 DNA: TGTGCCAGCAGCTCCCGGCGGGGAACTTACAATGAGCAGTTCTTC.

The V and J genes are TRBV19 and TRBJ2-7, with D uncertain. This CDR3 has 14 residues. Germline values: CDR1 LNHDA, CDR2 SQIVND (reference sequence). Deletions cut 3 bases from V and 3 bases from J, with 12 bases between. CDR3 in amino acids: CASSMEDGVYEQYF. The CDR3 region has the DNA TGTGCCAGTAGTATGGAAGACGGAGTCTACGAGCAGTACTTC.

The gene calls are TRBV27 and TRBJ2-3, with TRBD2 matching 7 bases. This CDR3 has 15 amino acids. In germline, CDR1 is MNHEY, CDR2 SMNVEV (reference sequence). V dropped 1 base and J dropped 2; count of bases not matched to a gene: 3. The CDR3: CASSLWGGPTDTQYF. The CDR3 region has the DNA TGTGCCAGCAGTTTATGGGGGGGACCCACAGATACGCAGTATTTT.

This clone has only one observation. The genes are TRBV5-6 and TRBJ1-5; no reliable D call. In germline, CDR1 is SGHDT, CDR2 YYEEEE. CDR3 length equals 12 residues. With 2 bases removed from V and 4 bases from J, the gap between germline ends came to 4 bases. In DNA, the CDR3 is TGTGCCAGCAGCTTAAAGAATCAGCCCCAGCATTTT. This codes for CASSLKNQPQHF.